What follows is one T cell receptor (beta chain) and its context. The antigen is not known. Naivety among CD8 cells was defined by CD45RO negativity and positive CCR7 selection, thereby excluding terminally differentiated effector memory CD45RA+ cells. V gave up 3 bases and J gave up 3 bases, with 9 bases separating them. This CDR3 contains 13 residues. Germline V CDR1 and CDR2: SGHTS, YDEGEE. Generated by immunoSEQ multiplex PCR, the TCRdb table keeps only in-frame clones and is missing some. The sample lists about 2.1 million clones; about 92% were seen once. The sample belongs to a study of shared clonotypes between healthy human individuals. Study observations and caveats: Sampling was confined to blood; repertoires within tissues likely differ.

The sequence came from a man younger than 35 in good health. Some clones in this sample may be carry-over from other donors' samples. Input material: naive CD8+ T cells from PBMCs. The J gene is TRBJ1-1, the V gene TRBV5-8; no definite D call. CDR3 bases: TGTGCCAGCAGCTCCCCCTTCCACACTGAAGCTTTCTTT. Residues: CASSSPFHTEAFF.